This T cell receptor (beta chain) was obtained from a study of CD8 T cells in Susac syndrome. Study context: The sequenced Susac syndrome patients included more than five who had clinically active disease and eight or nine who were in remission. Patients with Susac syndrome were therapy-naive, taking corticosteroids, with some also receiving intravenous immunoglobulin, or taking intravenous immunoglobulin alone at the time their blood was drawn.

RNA was extracted with the RNeasy kit, and a quantity of roughly 0.45 to 1 ug was reverse transcribed using random hexamers. The immunoSEQ assay covered 54 Vbeta and 13 Jbeta segments for CDR3. MiXCR was run by TCRdb on the immunoSEQ multiplex PCR reads, yielding one entry per CDR3 protein. The sample shows about 150,000 distinct CDR3 sequences, nearly 97% of them seen only once. The germline V gene encodes CDR1 DFQATT and CDR2 SNEGSKA (reference sequence). After removal of 0 bases from V and 3 bases from J, the junction contained 4 bases not matched to a gene. There are 15 residues in the CDR3. This TCR was recovered from a human donor with Susac syndrome. The chain has TRBV20-1 and TRBJ2-3; 9 nucleotides agree with TRBD2. Sequencing used CD4+ T cells from PBMCs. CDR3 in amino acids: CSARDFLAGTDTQYF. CDR3 DNA sequence: TGCAGTGCTAGAGATTTTCTAGCGGGGACAGATACGCAGTATTTT.